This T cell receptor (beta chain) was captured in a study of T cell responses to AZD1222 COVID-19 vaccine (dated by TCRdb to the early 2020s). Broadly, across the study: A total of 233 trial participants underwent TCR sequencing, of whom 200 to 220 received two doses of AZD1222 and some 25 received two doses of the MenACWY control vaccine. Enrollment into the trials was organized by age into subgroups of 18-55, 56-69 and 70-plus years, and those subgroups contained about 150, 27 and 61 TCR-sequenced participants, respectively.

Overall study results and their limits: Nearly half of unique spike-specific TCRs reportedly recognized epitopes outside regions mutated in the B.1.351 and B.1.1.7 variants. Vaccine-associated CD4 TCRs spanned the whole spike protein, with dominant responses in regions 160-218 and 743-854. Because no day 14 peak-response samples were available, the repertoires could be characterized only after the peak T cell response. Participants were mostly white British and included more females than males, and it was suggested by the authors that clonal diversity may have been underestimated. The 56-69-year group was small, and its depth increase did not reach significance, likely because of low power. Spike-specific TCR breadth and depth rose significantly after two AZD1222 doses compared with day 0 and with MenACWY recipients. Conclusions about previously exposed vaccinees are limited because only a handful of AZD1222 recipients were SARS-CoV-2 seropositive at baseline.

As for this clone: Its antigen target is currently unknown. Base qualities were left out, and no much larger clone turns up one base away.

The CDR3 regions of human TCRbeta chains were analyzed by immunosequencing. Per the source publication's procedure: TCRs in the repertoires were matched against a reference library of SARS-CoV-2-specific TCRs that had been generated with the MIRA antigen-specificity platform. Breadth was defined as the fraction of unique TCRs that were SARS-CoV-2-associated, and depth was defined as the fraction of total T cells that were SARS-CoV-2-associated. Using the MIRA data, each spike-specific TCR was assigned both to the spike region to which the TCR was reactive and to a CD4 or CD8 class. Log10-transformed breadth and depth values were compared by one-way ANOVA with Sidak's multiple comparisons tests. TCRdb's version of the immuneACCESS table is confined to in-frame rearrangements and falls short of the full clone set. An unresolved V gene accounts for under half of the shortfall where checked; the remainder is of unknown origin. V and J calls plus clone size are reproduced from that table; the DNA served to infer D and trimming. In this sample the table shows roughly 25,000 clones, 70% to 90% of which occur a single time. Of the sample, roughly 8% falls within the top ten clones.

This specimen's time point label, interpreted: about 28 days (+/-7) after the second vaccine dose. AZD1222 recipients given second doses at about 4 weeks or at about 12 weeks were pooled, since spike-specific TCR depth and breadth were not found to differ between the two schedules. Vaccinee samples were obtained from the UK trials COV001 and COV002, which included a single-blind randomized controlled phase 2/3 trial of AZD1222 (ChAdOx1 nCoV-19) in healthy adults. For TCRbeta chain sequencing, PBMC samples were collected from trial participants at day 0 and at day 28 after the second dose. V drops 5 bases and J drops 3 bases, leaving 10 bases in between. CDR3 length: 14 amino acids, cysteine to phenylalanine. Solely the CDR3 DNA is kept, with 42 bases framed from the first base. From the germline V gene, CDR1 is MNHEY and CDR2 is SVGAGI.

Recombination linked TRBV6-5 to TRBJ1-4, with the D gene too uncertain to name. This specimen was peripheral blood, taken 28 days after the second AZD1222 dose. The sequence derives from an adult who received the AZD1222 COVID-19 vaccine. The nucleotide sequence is TGTGCCAGCAGTACAGTCAAGGCTAATGAAAAACTGTTTTTT. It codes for CASSTVKANEKLFF.